Presented here are 27 T cell receptor beta chains from one specimen sequenced in a study of tumor-infiltrating lymphocytes in primary liver carcinoma. The template, about 510 ng total RNA, yielded TCR beta cDNA made with a constant-region primer. Employing slightly modified ARM-PCR, three nested multiplex PCR rounds were run, and these gave rise to the TCR beta libraries. The first two PCR rounds used TRBV1-TRBV30 forward primers with a C-beta reverse primer, about 10 cycles each. MiXCR, applied by TCRdb to the multiplex PCR reads, yields one record per CDR3 protein. Of approximately 330,000 distinct CDR3 sequences listed, approximately 65% were seen once; the top ten hold 5% to 6.5%. Germline DNA was also extracted, and blood RNA derived from unsorted whole blood. Sequencing input: peripheral blood. These receptors originate from a man aged 40-49 years with primary liver carcinoma and hepatitis B virus infection.

This clonotype showed up many times. The chain couples TRBV6-1 to TRBJ2-6; D perhaps matches TRBD2 (5 bases). V lost 3 bases and J lost 1, with 10 bases in between. The CDR3 extends over 16 amino acids. From germline, CDR1 is MNHNS and CDR2 SASEGT. CDR3 region: CASSDRRGSGANVLTF. CDR3 DNA: TGTGCCAGCAGTGACAGACGGGGTTCTGGGGCCAACGTCCTGACTTTC.

This clonotype is a singleton in its sample. The junction shows a germline mismatch at one end, possibly a read error. The V and J genes are TRBV6-6 and TRBJ2-1; 8 nucleotides align to TRBD1. The germline V gene encodes CDR1 MNHNY and CDR2 SVGAGI (reference sequence). This CDR3 has 16 residues. CDR3 amino acids: CVSAEQGANSYNEQFF. CDR3 DNA sequence: TGTGTCAGCGCGGAGCAGGGGGCAAACTCCTACAATGAGCAGTTCTTC.

About this clonotype: Just one base apart from a much larger clone, this may be a read error. The V and J genes are TRBV6-2 or TRBV6-3 and TRBJ1-1; tentative D call: TRBD1 (5 bases). This CDR3 is 15 amino acids long. In germline, CDR1 is MNHEY, CDR2 SVGEGT. With 2 bases removed from V and 0 bases from J, the gap between germline ends came to 10 bases. This CDR3 is CASSYNPGMNTEAFF. DNA for the CDR3: TGTGCCAGCAGTTACAATCCAGGGATGAACACTGAAGCTTTCTTT.

About this clonotype: This may come from a read error, since a much larger clone is one base off. The CDR3 loop is CSAIGGETYEQYF. For the CDR3, the DNA is TGCAGCGCGATAGGGGGCGAGACCTACGAGCAGTACTTC. The V call is TRBV29-1, the J call TRBJ2-7, with 7 bases lining up with TRBD1. Looked up from germline, CDR1 is SQVTM and CDR2 is ANQGSEA. V lost 7 bases, J lost 2 bases, and 8 bases stayed unmatched. The CDR3 contains 13 residues.

The table lists this clonotype with a few counts. The chain is built from TRBV11-2 and TRBJ1-1; D not certain. CDR1 SGHAT and CDR2 FQNNGV come from the germline V gene. CDR3 length: 14 amino acids. Trimming pared 4 bases from V and 5 bases from J, leaving 14 bases between. CDR3: CASSSNMGETEAFF. The CDR3 nucleotides are TGTGCCAGCAGCTCGAACATGGGCGAGACTGAAGCTTTCTTT.

This rearrangement joins TRBV11-2 to TRBJ2-1; D is unclear. Trimming stripped 8 bases from V and 4 bases from J, with 18 bases between. The CDR3 totals 15 residues. The germline gives CDR1 SGHAT, CDR2 FQNNGV. CDR3 in amino acids: CASVQKSSQYNEQFF. CDR3 nucleotide sequence: TGTGCCAGCGTCCAGAAGTCCTCACAGTACAATGAGCAGTTCTTC.

The chain couples TRBV12-3 or TRBV12-4 to TRBJ2-7; possibly TRBD1 for D (8 bases). The CDR3 spans 13 residues. V was cut by 4 bases and J by 4 bases, with 11 bases left in between. For the CDR3, the DNA is TGTGCCAGCAGTTCACAGGGGGGGTACGAGCAGTACTTC. Protein product: CASSSQGGYEQYF.

This clonotype was seen ten or more times. The chain couples TRBV29-1 to TRBJ2-2; D not certain. Germline V gives CDR1 SQVTM, CDR2 ANQGSEA. V lost 6 bases to trimming and J lost 4 bases, with 12 bases between them. CDR3 size: 13 residues. The CDR3 sequence is CSVGSRSTGELFF. The CDR3 nucleotides are TGCAGCGTCGGGTCGAGGAGCACCGGGGAGCTGTTTTTT.

The chain couples TRBV6-5 to TRBJ2-7; the D gene is possibly TRBD2 (5 bases). This CDR3 has 15 amino acids. The germline V gene encodes CDR1 MNHEY and CDR2 SVGAGI. Trimming cost V 7 bases and J 3 bases, with 19 bases left between them. The CDR3 sequence: CASNYRNSASYEQYF. DNA of the CDR3: TGTGCCAGCAATTATCGGAATAGCGCGAGCTACGAGCAGTACTTC.

This rearrangement joins TRBV12-3 or TRBV12-4 to TRBJ2-1; 9 positions match TRBD2. This CDR3 region has 13 residues. V shed 7 bases and J 11 bases; nucleotides not matched to a gene: 9. DNA of the CDR3: TGTGCCAGCACCTCGGGACTAGCCGACCAGCAGTTCTTC. This codes for CASTSGLADQQFF.

To note about this clonotype: Its ends do not fully match the called genes, so a read error is possible. The chain is built from TRBV11-2 and TRBJ2-7; D assignment may be TRBD1 or TRBD2 (5 bases each). Germline CDR1 and CDR2: SGHAT and FQNNGV. The CDR3 consists of 15 residues. The CDR3: CDSGSRDGDSYEQYF. The DNA for the CDR3 is TGTGACAGCGGCTCAAGGGACGGAGATTCCTACGAGCAGTACTTC.

Note on this clonotype: An end of the junction differs from the germline gene, which may be a read error. The chain couples TRBV29-1 to TRBJ2-5; 8 bases are shared with TRBD1. This CDR3 region has 14 residues. Germline V gives CDR1 SQVTM, CDR2 ANQGSEA. The CDR3 is CSVDTTDRVWTQHF. The CDR3 DNA is TGCAGCGTTGACACAACGGACAGGGTGTGGACCCAGCACTTC.

To note about this clonotype: A junction boundary mismatches the germline segment, possibly from a read error. The chain recombines TRBV7-9 with TRBJ2-1, with D perhaps TRBD2 (6 bases). The CDR3 runs 16 residues. Germline V gene data show CDR1 as SEHNR and CDR2 as FQNEAQ (reference sequence). CDR3 in amino acids: CVSSLGAGWAYNEQFF. The CDR3 DNA reads TGTGTCAGCAGCTTAGGGGCGGGGTGGGCCTACAATGAGCAGTTCTTC.

This clonotype was recorded at least ten times. The chain carries TRBV6-5 and TRBJ2-1; 10 bases line up with TRBD2. Germline CDR1 MNHEY, CDR2 SVGAGI. The CDR3 length is 14 residues. The J segment lost 7 bases and the V segment lost 7 bases, leaving 7 bases of the junction unmatched. CDR3 DNA sequence: TGTGCCAGCACTCTAGCGGGAGCAGGGAATGAGCAGTTCTTC. Residues: CASTLAGAGNEQFF.

The rearrangement joins TRBV4-1 to TRBJ1-2; weak D call: TRBD1 (5 bases). Germline-derived CDR1 and CDR2 are MGHRA and YSYEKL. The CDR3 is 17 amino acids. Trimming removed 4 bases at V and 4 bases at J, with 22 bases between. The CDR3 DNA is TGCGCCAGCAGCCTCGGTGGAGGACATGGAGCAATCTATGGCTACACCTTC. This codes for CASSLGGGHGAIYGYTF.

The chain uses TRBV19 and TRBJ1-4; D ambiguous. This CDR3 is 13 amino acids long. V gave up 3 bases and J gave up 5 bases, with 7 bases separating them. From germline, CDR1 is LNHDA and CDR2 SQIVND (reference sequence). CDR3 sequence (DNA): TGTGCCAGTAGTATCAGGCTGAATGAAAAACTGTTTTTT. This encodes CASSIRLNEKLFF.

With respect to this clonotype: A much larger clonotype is one base distant, so this may be a read error. The chain carries TRBV6-2 or TRBV6-3 and TRBJ2-1, with a tentative D call TRBD1 (6 bases). The CDR3 length is 14 residues. CDR1 is MNHEY, CDR2 SVGEGT, per germline. The CDR3 DNA reads TGTGCCAGCGCTCTCACAGGGTCCTACAATGAGCAGCTCTTC. This encodes CASALTGSYNEQLF.

This chain connects TRBV11-2 to TRBJ2-1; tentatively, D is TRBD1 or TRBD2 (5 bases each). V was clipped by 6 bases and J by 1 base, with 16 bases between them. There are 16 residues in the CDR3. Germline CDR1 and CDR2: SGHAT and FQNNGV. Here the CDR3 reads CASSPVGVVSYNEQFF. The CDR3 coding sequence is TGTGCCAGCAGTCCAGTGGGGGTTGTTTCCTACAATGAGCAGTTCTTC.

This clonotype was observed a handful of times. J is TRBJ2-7 and V is TRBV28, with D tentatively TRBD2 (6 bases). V dropped 9 bases and J dropped 2 bases, with 11 bases sitting between them. This CDR3 has 12 residues. CDR1 and CDR2 from the germline V gene are MDHEN and SYDVKM. CDR3 loop: CASSEGTYEQYF. CDR3 DNA sequence: TGTGCCAGTTCGGAGGGGACCTACGAGCAGTACTTC.

The chain combines TRBV6-2 or TRBV6-3 with TRBJ2-7; D gene unclear. Trimming pared 7 bases from V and 4 bases from J, leaving 14 bases between. Germline lookup yields CDR1 MNHEY and CDR2 SVGEGT. The CDR3 loop spans 13 amino acids. The DNA of the CDR3 is TGTGCCAGCACTCACTCGGGCCAGTACGAGCAGTACTTC. The encoded protein is CASTHSGQYEQYF.

The CDR3 reads CASKSVGGNQPQHF. In nucleotides, the CDR3 is TGCGCCAGCAAGTCGGTGGGAGGCAATCAGCCCCAGCATTTT. The chain joins TRBV4-1 to TRBJ1-5; D call uncertain. The CDR3 consists of 14 residues. Trimming took off 7 bases at V and 2 bases at J, with 12 bases between the two ends. The germline V gene has CDR1 MGHRA and CDR2 YSYEKL.

This clonotype has ten or more counts. V gene TRBV11-1 combines with J gene TRBJ2-2; no clear D gene. The CDR3 extends over 13 amino acids. CDR1 is SGHAT and CDR2 is FQDESV in the germline V gene (reference sequence). V shed 3 bases and J shed 6 bases, with 8 bases lying between them. DNA for the CDR3: TGTGCCAGCAGCTTTCAGTCTCCCGGGGAGCTGTTTTTT. Translation: CASSFQSPGELFF.

Details on this clonotype: One end of the junction does not line up with germline, which may come from a read error. J is TRBJ2-7 and V is TRBV11-2; D gene uncertain. This CDR3 contains 11 residues. Germline loops: CDR1 SGHAT, CDR2 FQNNGV. In nucleotides, the CDR3 is TGTGTCAGCACCATCGGCTACGAGCAGTACTTC. Its translation: CVSTIGYEQYF.

The chain is built from TRBV5-1 and TRBJ2-1; unclear D gene. The CDR3 is made up of 14 amino acids. CDR1 and CDR2 from the germline V gene are SGHRS and YFSETQ. V lost 1 base, J lost 0 bases, and 5 bases lay in between. In DNA form, the CDR3 reads TGCGCCAGCAGCTTGACCGCCTCCTACAATGAGCAGTTCTTC. Its translation: CASSLTASYNEQFF.

The chain carries TRBV6-1 and TRBJ1-2, with D unresolved. The CDR3 covers 15 residues. Germline loops: CDR1 MNHNS, CDR2 SASEGT. V lost 1 base and J lost 5, with 14 bases in between. CDR3 sequence: CASSEVHPGGYGYTF. CDR3 coding DNA: TGTGCCAGCAGTGAAGTGCACCCGGGAGGGTATGGCTACACCTTC.

A few counts support this clonotype. The V call is TRBV5-4, the J call TRBJ2-7; D is possibly TRBD2 (6 bases). Per the germline V gene, CDR1 is SGHNT and CDR2 is YYREEE (reference sequence). V shed 0 bases and J shed 7 bases, with 17 bases lying between them. The CDR3 is 15 amino acids. CDR3 DNA: TGTGCCAGCAGCTTGGAGCCCCGCGGGGCCTGGGAGCAGTACTTC. Protein sequence: CASSLEPRGAWEQYF.

About this clonotype: A clone one base away is much larger, so this may be a read error. The chain employs TRBV6-5 and TRBJ2-7, with 10 bases lining up with TRBD2. The V gene's germline CDR1 is MNHEY and CDR2 SVGAGI. The CDR3 length is 14 residues. The CDR3 DNA is TGTGCCAGCAATACTGAGCGGGAGGGCCGCAAGCAGTGCTTC. This translates into CASNTEREGRKQCF.